What follows is one TCR beta chain and its context. This sample was included in a study of technical replicates of blood from a few donors. This table comes from immunoSEQ multiplex PCR, and its TCRdb copy is limited to in-frame clones, with some not included. The top ten clones hold 0.2% to 0.25% of a sample with some 99,000 clones, approximately 95% of them seen once. V was trimmed by 2 bases and J by 4 bases, leaving 14 bases between them. The CDR3 length is 15 residues. Germline V gives CDR1 SEHNR, CDR2 FQNEAQ (reference sequence). The sequencing sample was made of T cells isolated from PBMCs. The receptor was isolated from a human donor in good health. The chain has TRBV7-9 and TRBJ1-1, with D perhaps matching TRBD1 (5 bases). CDR3 amino acids: CASSLTQGLSTEAFF. CDR3 in DNA: TGTGCCAGCAGCTTAACGCAGGGCCTAAGCACTGAAGCTTTCTTT. Complete variable domain (other parts from reference TRBV7-9 and TRBJ1-1): DTGVSQNPRHKITKRGQNVTFRCDPISEHNRLYWYRQTLGQGPEFLTYFQNEAQLEKSRLLSDRFSAERPKGSFSTLEIQRTEQGDSAMYLCASSLTQGLSTEAFFGQGTRLTVV.